These 25 T cell receptor beta chains came from one sample sequenced in a study of T cells after yellow fever vaccination. TCRdb independently ran MiXCR on the 5' RACE reads; one entry per CDR3 protein. The sample holds some 350,000 distinct CDR3 sequences, approximately 4.2% seen once. This specimen consisted of PBMCs, obtained 5 days after the yellow fever booster vaccination. The source of these receptors is a man between 18 and 35 years old who received the YFV17D yellow fever vaccine.

This chain uses TRBV9 with TRBJ1-5, with D hard to call. Trimming took 0 bases from V and 5 from J, leaving 6 bases between them. Looked up from germline, CDR1 is SGDLS and CDR2 is YYNGEE. The CDR3 sequence is 13 residues long. For the CDR3, the DNA is TGTGCCAGCAGCGTAGATAAGGATCAGCCCCAGCATTTT. Translating it yields CASSVDKDQPQHF.

In its sample, this clonotype was seen many times. This chain connects TRBV27 to TRBJ1-3, with 7 positions matching TRBD1. This CDR3 contains 17 residues. The germline V gene has CDR1 MNHEY and CDR2 SMNVEV (reference sequence). With V trimmed by 9 bases and J by 4 bases, 18 bases remained unmatched. The CDR3 is CARGGRQGGESGNTIYF. The DNA of the CDR3 is TGTGCCAGGGGGGGACGACAGGGAGGGGAGTCCGGAAACACCATATATTTT.

In regard to this clonotype: This may be a read error: a much more frequent sequence differs by one nucleotide. The rearrangement uses TRBV7-2 and TRBJ1-5; D unclear. The germline gives CDR1 SGHTA, CDR2 FQGNSA. V lost 0 bases, J lost 2 bases, and 8 bases lay in between. The CDR3 loop spans 15 amino acids. The CDR3 loop reads CASSLASGCNQPQHF. In nucleotides, the CDR3 is TGTGCCAGCAGCTTAGCGAGTGGTTGCAATCAGCCCCAGCATTTT.

This clonotype was recorded a few times. This rearrangement joins TRBV2 to TRBJ1-6; D is unresolved. This CDR3 is 16 amino acids long. The V and J ends lost 2 bases and 3 bases respectively, with 11 bases between them. Germline V lookup: CDR1 SNHLY, CDR2 FYNNEI. The CDR3 here is CASSEPAGLYNSPLHF. The CDR3 bases are TGTGCCAGCAGTGAACCCGCGGGTCTCTATAATTCACCCCTCCACTTT.

This clonotype was recorded a few times. The chain links TRBV12-5 to TRBJ1-6; 8 bases agree with TRBD1. J gave up 2 bases and V 5 bases, and 5 bases lay outside the gene matches. Germline V gene lookup returns CDR1 LGHNT and CDR2 FRNRAP. This CDR3 has 16 residues. CDR3: CASGGQGGTYNSPLHF. In nucleotides, the CDR3 is TGTGCTAGTGGTGGACAGGGAGGGACCTATAATTCACCCCTCCACTTT.

This clonotype was observed many times. This chain uses TRBV12-3 or TRBV12-4 with TRBJ2-3; possible D gene TRBD1, 5 bases. The CDR3 is 15 amino acids. The germline V and J ends were trimmed by 7 bases and 4 bases, with 18 bases remaining between them. The CDR3 is CASTRQSGRADTQYF. The CDR3 DNA follows: TGTGCCAGCACCCGACAGAGTGGGCGAGCAGATACGCAGTATTTT.

The V gene is TRBV28, the J gene TRBJ2-7, with TRBD2 identical over 12 bases. V gave up 5 bases and J gave up 0 bases; unmatched junction bases: 5. The CDR3 has 16 residues. Germline CDR1 and CDR2: MDHEN and SYDVKM. CDR3 in DNA: TGTGCCAGCAGTCCGACTAGCGGGGGATACTCCTACGAGCAGTACGTC. Its translation is CASSPTSGGYSYEQYV.

This clonotype appeared a few times. The chain links TRBV7-9 to TRBJ2-3; D is ambiguous. V lost 4 bases, J lost 8 bases, and 13 bases lay in between. CDR1 is SEHNR, CDR2 FQNEAQ, per germline (reference sequence). The CDR3 is 13 amino acids. The CDR3 coding sequence is TGTGCCAGCAGCTCACGGACCTCGGGTACGCAGTATTTT. Translating it yields CASSSRTSGTQYF.

This clonotype was seen many times. In DNA, the CDR3 is TGTGCCAGCTCACCCCGACTAGCGGGCCGCACAGATACGCAGTATTTT. This translates into CASSPRLAGRTDTQYF. V and J are TRBV18 and TRBJ2-3; TRBD2 aligns across 10 bases. This CDR3 spans 16 amino acids. The junction had 4 bases not matched to a gene; V was cut back by 3 bases and J by 1 base. CDR1 is KGHSH and CDR2 is LQKENI in the germline V gene.

This clonotype was recorded at least ten times. The chain recombines TRBV24-1 with TRBJ2-3; weak D call: TRBD2 (5 bases). V was clipped by 5 bases and J by 0 bases, with 8 bases between them. Germline V gives CDR1 KGHDR, CDR2 SFDVKD. This CDR3 spans 14 amino acids. CDR3 in DNA: TGTGCCACCAGTGCGAGGACTAGCACAGATACGCAGTATTTT. It yields the protein CATSARTSTDTQYF.

This clonotype occurred a few times. V usage is TRBV7-2 and J usage is TRBJ2-1, with D perhaps matching TRBD2 (7 bases). From germline, CDR1 is SGHTA and CDR2 FQGNSA. V lost 6 bases and J 10 bases, leaving 13 bases between the germline ends. This CDR3 is 12 amino acids long. The CDR3: CASRLPGGEQFF. The DNA of the CDR3 is TGTGCCAGCAGATTACCGGGGGGCGAGCAGTTCTTC.

In this sample, this clonotype turned up a few times. CDR3 amino acids: CSATDDTKRGTGLDTQYF. The CDR3 nucleotides read TGCAGTGCTACCGACGACACTAAGCGGGGGACTGGGTTAGATACGCAGTATTTT. The chain recombines TRBV20-1 with TRBJ2-3, with 8 bases lining up with TRBD2. CDR1 and CDR2 (germline): DFQATT, SNEGSKA (reference sequence). CDR3 length equals 18 residues. J gave up 5 bases and V 4 bases, and 20 bases lay outside the gene matches.

Ten or more counts support this clonotype. V is TRBV5-1 and J is TRBJ2-1; D is unclear. V was cut by 4 bases and J by 8 bases, with 19 bases left in between. Germline assignment: CDR1 SGHRS and CDR2 YFSETQ. The CDR3 sequence is 15 residues long. DNA of the CDR3: TGCGCCAGCAGCGGCCGGGCAACCCCTGGGGATGAGCAGTTCTTC. Translating it yields CASSGRATPGDEQFF.

This clonotype has a count of ten or more. The chain is built from TRBV28 and TRBJ2-1, with 7 bases matching TRBD2. The CDR3 is 17 residues long. Germline CDR1 and CDR2: MDHEN and SYDVKM. After removal of 3 bases from V and 4 bases from J, the junction contained 12 bases not matched to a gene. CDR3 sequence reads: CASSLPRASGAYNEQFF. Here the CDR3 DNA reads TGTGCCAGCAGTTTGCCCCGTGCCAGCGGGGCTTACAATGAGCAGTTCTTC.

This clonotype came up many times. The rearrangement uses TRBV27 and TRBJ2-3, with D hard to call. This CDR3 is built from 13 residues. Germline CDR1 is MNHEY and CDR2 is SMNVEV (reference sequence). Deletions cut 3 bases from V and 1 base from J, with 5 bases between. The CDR3 DNA reads as TGTGCCAGCAGTTTCAAGGGCACAGATACGCAGTATTTT. Translated: CASSFKGTDTQYF.

In this sample, this clonotype turned up a few times. The chain recombines TRBV20-1 with TRBJ2-3, with D uncertain. Germline V gene lookup returns CDR1 DFQATT and CDR2 SNEGSKA (reference sequence). Trimming pared 0 bases from V and 2 bases from J, leaving 12 bases between. This CDR3 is 15 amino acids long. The CDR3 DNA sequence: TGCAGTGCTAGAGAATATGGGCGGCCCACAGATACGCAGTATTTT. It yields the protein CSAREYGRPTDTQYF.

This clonotype was seen repeatedly, ten times or more. The chain combines TRBV6-5 with TRBJ2-1, with D perhaps matching TRBD1 or TRBD2 (5 bases each). Germline loops: CDR1 MNHEY, CDR2 SVGAGI. V was pared by 7 bases and J by 10 bases, with 17 bases between. The CDR3 sequence is 13 residues long. Written as DNA, the CDR3 is TGTGCCAGCATTAATAGTTACGGGGCCGAGCAGTTCTTC. It encodes CASINSYGAEQFF.

This clonotype was seen ten or more times. In DNA, the CDR3 is TGTGCCAGCCACTCGGGGGGGCGGAAGACCCAGTACTTC. Amino acids: CASHSGGRKTQYF. The genes are TRBV28 and TRBJ2-5, with 8 bases aligning to TRBD2. Germline lookup yields CDR1 MDHEN and CDR2 SYDVKM. V gave up 8 bases and J gave up 6 bases; unmatched junction bases: 8. The CDR3 runs 13 residues.

This clonotype was counted between two and nine times. The chain employs TRBV29-1 and TRBJ2-3; 9 positions agree with TRBD1. The CDR3 runs 15 residues. Germline lookup yields CDR1 SQVTM and CDR2 ANQGSEA. The junction had 10 bases not matched to a gene; V was cut back by 4 bases and J by 5 bases. CDR3 loop: CSVAPAQGAGDTQYF. The CDR3 region has the DNA TGCAGCGTTGCCCCCGCACAGGGGGCAGGAGATACGCAGTATTTT.

This clonotype was counted ten times or more. The chain employs TRBV2 and TRBJ2-5; 9 positions match TRBD2. The length of the CDR3 is 15 residues. V dropped 8 bases and J dropped 5; count of bases not matched to a gene: 12. Germline lookup yields CDR1 SNHLY and CDR2 FYNNEI. Written as DNA, the CDR3 is TGTGCCAGCGGGCGGAGTAGCGGGGGAGGGGAGACCCAGTACTTC. It codes for CASGRSSGGGETQYF.

As DNA, the CDR3 is TGTGCCAGCAGTAATCCCTCCCAGGGGGCAGGGGATGGCTACACCTTC. It codes for CASSNPSQGAGDGYTF. This chain connects TRBV6-6 to TRBJ1-2; TRBD1 agrees at 8 bases. The CDR3 extends over 16 amino acids. J lost 6 bases, V lost 5 bases, and 14 bases had no gene match. CDR1 and CDR2 (germline): MNHNY, SVGAGI (reference sequence).

This clonotype came up many times. The rearrangement uses TRBV5-1 and TRBJ2-4, with D maybe TRBD1 (6 bases). Germline V gives CDR1 SGHRS, CDR2 YFSETQ. The CDR3 extends over 19 amino acids. With 2 bases removed from V and 0 bases from J, the gap between germline ends came to 21 bases. CDR3 nucleotide sequence: TGCGCCAGCAGCTTTGACCCACGCCGGGACATCGAAGCCAAAAACATTCAGTACTTC. Translated, it gives CASSFDPRRDIEAKNIQYF.

This clonotype has a count of ten or more. V is TRBV12-3 or TRBV12-4 and J is TRBJ1-1; D gene ambiguous. The V gene lost 3 bases and the J gene lost 6 bases, with 11 bases spanning the gap. The CDR3 sequence is 13 residues long. The CDR3 nucleotides read TGTGCCAGCAGTTTCAGGTTGAATCCTGAAGCTTTCTTT. Encoded protein: CASSFRLNPEAFF.

This clonotype has a count of ten or more. The chain joins TRBV5-6 to TRBJ2-5; no clear D. CDR1 and CDR2 (germline): SGHDT, YYEEEE. The CDR3 runs to 13 residues. V was pared by 4 bases and J by 4 bases, with 11 bases between. Here the CDR3 reads CASSTFTRETQYF. CDR3 bases: TGTGCCAGCAGCACCTTCACTCGAGAGACCCAGTACTTC.

At least ten counts were recorded for this clonotype. The chain is built from TRBV5-1 and TRBJ2-2, with 7 bases matching TRBD1. The junction had 1 base not matched to a gene; V was cut back by 1 base and J by 4 bases. Germline CDR1 and CDR2: SGHRS and YFSETQ. CDR3 length: 14 residues. The CDR3 DNA is TGCGCCAGCAGCTTGACAGGGGCCACCGGGGAGCTGTTTTTT. Protein sequence: CASSLTGATGELFF. The whole variable domain, filled in from reference TRBV5-1 and TRBJ2-2, reads KAGVTQTPRYLIKTRGQQVTLSCSPISGHRSVSWYQQTPGQGLQFLFEYFSETQRNKGNFPGRFSGRQFSNSRSEMNVSTLELGDSALYLCASSLTGATGELFFGEGSRLTVL.